This T cell receptor beta chain was sequenced for a study of blood T cell repertoires in COVID-19. About the research overall: COVID-19 samples collected from the United States, Italy and Spain covered acute and convalescent phases. Sample material is recorded as cDNA or gDNA derived from T cells, B-cell-depleted T cells, or PBMCs.

With 1 base removed from V and 1 base from J, the gap between germline ends came to 22 bases. Germline V gene lookup returns CDR1 MGHRA and CDR2 YSYEKL. The CDR3 runs to 19 residues. As handled by the study authors: From reference gene primer amplification, estimates of nucleated cell counts were derived. Measured with immunoSEQ multiplex PCR; TCRdb has only the in-frame clones, and not every one. V and J calls and clone size are those listed in that table; D and trimming were worked out from the DNA. The repertoire includes around 160,000 clones, 84% of them detected once, and about 40% sits in the top ten.

The sequencing input was peripheral blood. This clonotype originated in a human donor in a cohort sampled during active COVID-19. The chain couples TRBV4-1 to TRBJ1-2; possible D gene TRBD1, 6 bases. The CDR3 DNA sequence: TGCGCCAGCAGCCAAGGGGTTTATGAAAAACAGGGAATTAACTATGGCTACACCTTC. Its translation is CASSQGVYEKQGINYGYTF.